This T cell receptor beta chain was sequenced for a study of technical replicates of blood from several donors. Only in-frame clones appear in the TCRdb table, and some are missing; sequencing was by immunoSEQ multiplex PCR. The repertoire consists of around 83,000 clones, with under 95% occurring once and the leading ten covering 0.25% to 0.3%. Germline-derived CDR1 and CDR2 are MNHNY and SVGAGI (reference sequence). The length of the CDR3 is 15 residues. V lost 9 bases and J lost 9; bases outside the gene matches: 13. The TCR sequence derives from a human donor in good health. The sample was T cells isolated from PBMCs. This chain links TRBV6-6 with TRBJ2-1, with 11 bases aligning to TRBD2. DNA for the CDR3: TGTGCCAGTCTAAGGGTAGCGGGGGGGCAGGGTGAGCAGTTCTTC. This encodes CASLRVAGGQGEQFF.